This TCR beta chain derives from a study of T cell responses to AZD1222 COVID-19 vaccine. With 2 bases clipped from V and 5 bases from J, the junction kept 5 bases outside the gene matches. The CDR3 sequence is 14 residues long. CDR1 is SGHKS, CDR2 YYEKEE, per germline (reference sequence). TCRdb's table, derived via immunoSEQ multiplex PCR, lists solely in-frame clones and lacks some. This repertoire shows about 120,000 clones, about 89% found once; its top ten account for approximately 12%. The TCR sequence derives from an adult in good health. The chain has TRBV5-5 and TRBJ2-3; 7 nucleotides line up with TRBD1. The input for sequencing was peripheral blood, taken on day 0 of MenACWY control vaccination. CDR3 nucleotides: TGTGCCAGCAGCTTCACAGGGGCGGTAGATACGCAGTATTTT. This codes for CASSFTGAVDTQYF.